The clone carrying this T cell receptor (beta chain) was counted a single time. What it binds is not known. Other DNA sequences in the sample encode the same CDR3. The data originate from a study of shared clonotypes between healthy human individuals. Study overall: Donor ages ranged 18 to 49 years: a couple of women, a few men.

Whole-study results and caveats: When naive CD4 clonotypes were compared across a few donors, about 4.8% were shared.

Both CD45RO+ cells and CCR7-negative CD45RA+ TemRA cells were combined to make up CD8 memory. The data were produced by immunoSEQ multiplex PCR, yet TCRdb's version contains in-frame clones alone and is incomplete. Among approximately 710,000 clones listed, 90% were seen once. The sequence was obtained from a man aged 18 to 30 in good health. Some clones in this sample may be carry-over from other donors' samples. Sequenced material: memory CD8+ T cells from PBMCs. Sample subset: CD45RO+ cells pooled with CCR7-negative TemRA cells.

The DNA for the CDR3 is TGTGCCAGCAGGGTCGGGACTAGCGGGTACAATGAGCAGTTCTTC. Protein: CASRVGTSGYNEQFF. V usage is TRBV27 and J usage is TRBJ2-1, with 12 bases that match TRBD2. The ends lost 6 bases at V and 4 bases at J; junction bases unmatched: 4. This CDR3 is built from 15 residues. Germline V gene sequence: CDR1 MNHEY, CDR2 SMNVEV (reference sequence).